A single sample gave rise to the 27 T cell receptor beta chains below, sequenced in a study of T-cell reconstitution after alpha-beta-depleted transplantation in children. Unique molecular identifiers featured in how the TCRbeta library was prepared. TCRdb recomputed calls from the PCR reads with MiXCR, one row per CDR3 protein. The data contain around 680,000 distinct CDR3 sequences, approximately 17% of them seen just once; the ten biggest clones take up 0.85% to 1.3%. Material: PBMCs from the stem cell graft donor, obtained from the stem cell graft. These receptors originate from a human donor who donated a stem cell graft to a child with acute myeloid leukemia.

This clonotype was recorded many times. The CDR3 here is CASSPADRGPNNEQFF. The CDR3 DNA follows: TGTGCCAGCAGCCCCGCCGACAGGGGGCCTAACAATGAGCAGTTCTTC. The chain joins TRBV12-3 or TRBV12-4 to TRBJ2-1; 10 bases agree with TRBD1. The CDR3 has 16 amino acids. V shed 6 bases, J shed 5 bases, and the junction held 10 bases outside the gene matches.

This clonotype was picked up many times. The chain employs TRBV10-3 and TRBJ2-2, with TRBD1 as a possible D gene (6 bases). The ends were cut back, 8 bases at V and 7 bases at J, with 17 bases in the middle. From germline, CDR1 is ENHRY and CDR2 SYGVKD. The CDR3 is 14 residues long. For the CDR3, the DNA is TGTGCCATCGCCCGTCAGGGGAGAGGCGGGGAGCTGTTTTTT. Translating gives CAIARQGRGGELFF.

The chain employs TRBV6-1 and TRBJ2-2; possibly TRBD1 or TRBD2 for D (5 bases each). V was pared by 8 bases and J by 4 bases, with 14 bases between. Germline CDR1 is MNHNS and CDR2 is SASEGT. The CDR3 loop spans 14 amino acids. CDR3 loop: CASFSGPGTGELFF. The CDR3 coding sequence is TGTGCCAGCTTTTCGGGGCCTGGCACCGGGGAGCTGTTTTTT.

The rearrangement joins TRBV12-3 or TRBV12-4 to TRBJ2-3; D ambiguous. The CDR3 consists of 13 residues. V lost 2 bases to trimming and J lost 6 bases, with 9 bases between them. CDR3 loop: CASSLSQDDTQYF. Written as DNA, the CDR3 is TGTGCCAGCAGTTTATCGCAAGACGATACGCAGTATTTT.

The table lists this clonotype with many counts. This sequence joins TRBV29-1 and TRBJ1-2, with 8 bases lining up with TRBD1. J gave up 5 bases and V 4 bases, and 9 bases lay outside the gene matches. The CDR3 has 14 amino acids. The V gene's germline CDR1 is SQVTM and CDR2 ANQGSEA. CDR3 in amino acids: CSVAQRTGHYGYTF. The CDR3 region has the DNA TGCAGCGTTGCTCAAAGGACAGGGCATTATGGCTACACCTTC.

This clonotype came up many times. The CDR3 here is CATYRDSNNQPQHF. CDR3 nucleotides: TGTGCCACCTACCGGGACAGTAACAATCAGCCCCAGCATTTT. The chain recombines TRBV5-5 with TRBJ1-5; 7 bases fit TRBD1. Germline loops: CDR1 SGHKS, CDR2 YYEKEE (reference sequence). The CDR3 totals 14 residues. V lost 9 bases and J lost 3; bases outside the gene matches: 9. The whole variable domain, remainder taken from reference TRBV5-5 and TRBJ1-5, is DAGVTQSPTHLIKTRGQQVTLRCSPISGHKSVSWYQQVLGQGPQFIFQYYEKEERGRGNFPDRFSARQFPNYSSELNVNALLLGDSALYLCATYRDSNNQPQHFGDGTRLSIL.

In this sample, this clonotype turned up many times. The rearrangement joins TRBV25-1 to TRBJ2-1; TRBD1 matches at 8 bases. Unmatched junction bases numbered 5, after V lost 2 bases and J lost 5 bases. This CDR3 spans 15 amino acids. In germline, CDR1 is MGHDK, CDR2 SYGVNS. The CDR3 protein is CASSERTGLHNEQFF. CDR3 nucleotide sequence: TGTGCCAGCAGTGAAAGGACAGGGCTACACAATGAGCAGTTCTTC. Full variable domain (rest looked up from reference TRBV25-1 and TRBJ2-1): EADIYQTPRYLVIGTGKKITLECSQTMGHDKMYWYQQDPGMELHLIHYSYGVNSTEKGDLSSESTVSRIRTEHFPLTLESARPSHTSQYLCASSERTGLHNEQFFGPGTRLTVL.

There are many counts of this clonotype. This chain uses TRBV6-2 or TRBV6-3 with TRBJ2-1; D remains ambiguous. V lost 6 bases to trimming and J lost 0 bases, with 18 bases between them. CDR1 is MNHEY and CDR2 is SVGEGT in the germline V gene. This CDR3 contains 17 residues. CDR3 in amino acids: CASRTWDPTSSYNEQFF. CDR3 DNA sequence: TGTGCCAGCAGAACCTGGGATCCTACGAGCTCCTACAATGAGCAGTTCTTC.

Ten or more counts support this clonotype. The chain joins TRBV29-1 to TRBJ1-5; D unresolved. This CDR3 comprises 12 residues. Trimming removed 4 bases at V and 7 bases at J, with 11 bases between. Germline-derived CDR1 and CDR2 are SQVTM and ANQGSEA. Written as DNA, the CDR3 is TGCAGCGTTGCCCTCCCCGGGCAGCCCCAGCATTTT. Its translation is CSVALPGQPQHF. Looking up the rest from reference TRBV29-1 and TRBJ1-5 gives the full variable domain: SAVISQKPSRDICQRGTSLTIQCQVDSQVTMMFWYRQQPGQSLTLIATANQGSEATYESGFVIDKFPISRPNLTFSTLTVSNMSPEDSSIYLCSVALPGQPQHFGDGTRLSIL.

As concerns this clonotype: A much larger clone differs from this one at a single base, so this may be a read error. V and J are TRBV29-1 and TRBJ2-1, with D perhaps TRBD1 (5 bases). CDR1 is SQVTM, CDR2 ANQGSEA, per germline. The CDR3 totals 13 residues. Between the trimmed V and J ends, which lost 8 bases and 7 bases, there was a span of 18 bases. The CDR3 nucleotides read TGCAGCTTTGTACCACGGGCAGGGAATGAGCAGTTCTTC. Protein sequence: CSFVPRAGNEQFF.

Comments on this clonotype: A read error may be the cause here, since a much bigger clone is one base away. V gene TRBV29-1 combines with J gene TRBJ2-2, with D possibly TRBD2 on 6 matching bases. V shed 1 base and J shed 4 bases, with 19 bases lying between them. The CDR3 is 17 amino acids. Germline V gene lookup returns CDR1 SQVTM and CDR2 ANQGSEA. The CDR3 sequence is CSVEGLGGVSITGELFF. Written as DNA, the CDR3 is TGCAGCGTTGAAGGCCTGGGAGGCGTCTCGATCACCGGGGAGCTGTTTTTT.

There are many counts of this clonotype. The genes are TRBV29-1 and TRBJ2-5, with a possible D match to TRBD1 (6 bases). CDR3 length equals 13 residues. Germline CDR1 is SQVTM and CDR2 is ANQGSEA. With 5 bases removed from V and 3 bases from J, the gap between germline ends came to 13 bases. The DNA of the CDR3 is TGCAGCGTTCTAACCCACAGGGAAGAGACCCAGTACTTC. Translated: CSVLTHREETQYF.

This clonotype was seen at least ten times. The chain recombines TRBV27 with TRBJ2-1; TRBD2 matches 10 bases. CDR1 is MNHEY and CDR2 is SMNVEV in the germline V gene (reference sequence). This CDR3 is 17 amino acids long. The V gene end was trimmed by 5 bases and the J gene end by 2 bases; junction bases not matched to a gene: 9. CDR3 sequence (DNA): TGTGCCAGCAGTGTTATTGAGAGCGGGGGGGCCTACAATGAGCAGTTCTTC. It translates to CASSVIESGGAYNEQFF.

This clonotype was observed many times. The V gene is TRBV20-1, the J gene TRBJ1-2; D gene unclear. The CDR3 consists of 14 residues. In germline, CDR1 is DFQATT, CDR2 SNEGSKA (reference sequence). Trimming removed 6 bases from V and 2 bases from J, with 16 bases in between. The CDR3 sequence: CSARTARTNYGYTF. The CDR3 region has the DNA TGCAGTGCGCGGACGGCTCGAACCAACTATGGCTACACCTTC.

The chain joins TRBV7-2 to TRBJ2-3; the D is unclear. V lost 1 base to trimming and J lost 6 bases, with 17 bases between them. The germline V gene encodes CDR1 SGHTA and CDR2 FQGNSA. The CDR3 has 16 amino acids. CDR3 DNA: TGTGCCAGCAGCTTAGATGCGGACGGATCGACTGATACGCAGTATTTT. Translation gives CASSLDADGSTDTQYF.

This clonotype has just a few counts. The CDR3 DNA reads as TGTGCCAGCAGCTCGATCCATTACTCCTACGAGCAGTACTTC. Translating gives CASSSIHYSYEQYF. The chain has TRBV7-9 and TRBJ2-7; D unresolved. The V end was cut by 4 bases, the J end by 0 bases, with 10 bases between. This CDR3 is 14 amino acids long. Per the germline V gene, CDR1 is SEHNR and CDR2 is FQNEAQ (reference sequence).

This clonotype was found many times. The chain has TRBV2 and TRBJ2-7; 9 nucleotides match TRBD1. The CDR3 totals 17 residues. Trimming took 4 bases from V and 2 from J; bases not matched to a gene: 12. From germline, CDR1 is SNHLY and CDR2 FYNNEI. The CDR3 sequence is CASSVGLGTGNTYEQYF. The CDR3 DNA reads TGTGCCAGCAGTGTGGGTTTGGGGACAGGGAATACCTACGAGCAGTACTTC.

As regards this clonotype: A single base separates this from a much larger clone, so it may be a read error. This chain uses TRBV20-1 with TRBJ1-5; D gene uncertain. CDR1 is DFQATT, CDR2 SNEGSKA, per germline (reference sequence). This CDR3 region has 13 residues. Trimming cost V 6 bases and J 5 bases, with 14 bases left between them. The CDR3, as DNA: TGCAGTGCGAGACCTCTGGGCGATCAGCCCCAGCATTTT. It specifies CSARPLGDQPQHF.

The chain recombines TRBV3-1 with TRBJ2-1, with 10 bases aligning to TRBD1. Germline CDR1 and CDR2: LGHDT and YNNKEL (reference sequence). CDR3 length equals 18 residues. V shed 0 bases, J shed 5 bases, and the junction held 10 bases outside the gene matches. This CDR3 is CASSQELEGTGDDNEQFF. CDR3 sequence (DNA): TGTGCCAGCAGCCAAGAACTCGAGGGGACAGGGGACGACAATGAGCAGTTCTTC.

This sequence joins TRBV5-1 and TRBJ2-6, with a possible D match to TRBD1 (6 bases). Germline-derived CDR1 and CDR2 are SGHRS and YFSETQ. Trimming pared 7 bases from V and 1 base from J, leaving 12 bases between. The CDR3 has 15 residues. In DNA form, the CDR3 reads TGCGCCAGCGGCCCACAGGGATCTGGGGCCAACGTCCTGACTTTC. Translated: CASGPQGSGANVLTF.

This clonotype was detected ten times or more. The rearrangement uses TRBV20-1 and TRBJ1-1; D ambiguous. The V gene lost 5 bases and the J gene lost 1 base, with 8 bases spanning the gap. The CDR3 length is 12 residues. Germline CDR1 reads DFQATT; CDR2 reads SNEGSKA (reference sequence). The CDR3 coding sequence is TGCAGTGCTGCGGGGTGGAACACTGAAGCTTTCTTT. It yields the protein CSAAGWNTEAFF.

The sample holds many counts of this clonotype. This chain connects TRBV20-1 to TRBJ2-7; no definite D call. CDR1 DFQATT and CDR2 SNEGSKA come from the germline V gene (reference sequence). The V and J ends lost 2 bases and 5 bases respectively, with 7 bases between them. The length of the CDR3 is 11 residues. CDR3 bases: TGCAGTGCTAGAATCGGTAACGAGCAGTACTTC. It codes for CSARIGNEQYF.

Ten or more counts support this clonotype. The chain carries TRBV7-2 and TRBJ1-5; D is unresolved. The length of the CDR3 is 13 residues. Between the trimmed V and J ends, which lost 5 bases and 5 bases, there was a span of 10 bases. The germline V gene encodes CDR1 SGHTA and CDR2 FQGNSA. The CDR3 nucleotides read TGTGCCAGCAGCCCCGGGAGGGATCAGCCCCAGCATTTT. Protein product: CASSPGRDQPQHF.

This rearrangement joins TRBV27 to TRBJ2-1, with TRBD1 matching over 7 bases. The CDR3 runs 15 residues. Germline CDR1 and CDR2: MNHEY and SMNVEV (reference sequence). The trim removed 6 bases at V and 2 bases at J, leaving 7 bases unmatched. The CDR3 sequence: CASSSTGAPYNEQFF. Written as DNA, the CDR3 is TGTGCCAGCAGCTCAACAGGGGCTCCCTACAATGAGCAGTTCTTC.

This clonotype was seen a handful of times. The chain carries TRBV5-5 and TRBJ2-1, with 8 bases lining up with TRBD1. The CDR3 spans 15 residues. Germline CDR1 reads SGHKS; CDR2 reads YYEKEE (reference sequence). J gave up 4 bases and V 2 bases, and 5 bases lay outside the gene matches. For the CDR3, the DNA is TGTGCCAGCAGCTTCCGACAGGGGTCATACAATGAGCAGTTCTTC. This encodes CASSFRQGSYNEQFF.

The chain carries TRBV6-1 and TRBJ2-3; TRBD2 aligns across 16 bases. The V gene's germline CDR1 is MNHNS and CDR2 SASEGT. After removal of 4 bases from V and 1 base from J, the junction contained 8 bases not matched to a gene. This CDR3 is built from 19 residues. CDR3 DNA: TGTGCCAGCAGTGGCGGGACTAGCGGGGGGGGTTACGGCACAGATACGCAGTATTTT. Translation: CASSGGTSGGGYGTDTQYF.

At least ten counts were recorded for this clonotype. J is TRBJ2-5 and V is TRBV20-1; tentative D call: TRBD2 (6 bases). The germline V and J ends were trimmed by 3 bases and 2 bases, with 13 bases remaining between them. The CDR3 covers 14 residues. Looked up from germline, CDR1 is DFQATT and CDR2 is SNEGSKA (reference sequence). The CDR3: CSARAEGLQETQYF. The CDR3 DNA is TGCAGTGCTAGGGCGGAGGGGCTTCAAGAGACCCAGTACTTC.